This note documents a single TCR beta chain sequence. Antigen: not known. Sample barcodes and UMIs were carried by the TCR alpha and TCR beta cDNA libraries that 5'RACE generated with constant-segment primers. TCRdb re-derived calls from the 5' RACE reads in MiXCR, one entry per CDR3 protein. The sample contains 150,000 to 200,000 distinct CDR3 sequences, roughly 12% of which appear only once. This entry belongs to a study of T-cell memory formation after mild COVID-19. Study findings and constraints: There was a balanced CD4/CD8 profile in clones contracting day 15 to 85, and later expanders leaned CD4+.

The V and J ends lost 0 bases and 2 bases respectively, with 8 bases between them. The CDR3 sequence is 15 residues long. The germline V gene encodes CDR1 SGHRS and CDR2 YFSETQ. The receptor comes from a man aged 18-30 years who had mild COVID-19 (a few samples of this study predate the infection). Cell type and time point are not known. Sequences were obtained from PBMCs or a T cell subset sorted from them (not recorded which). V usage is TRBV5-1 and J usage is TRBJ2-2, with D possibly TRBD1 on 5 matching bases. Written as DNA, the CDR3 is TGCGCCAGCAGCTTGGAAGGGGTTAACACCGGGGAGCTGTTTTTT. It encodes CASSLEGVNTGELFF. The full variable domain, in which reference TRBV5-1 and TRBJ2-2 provide the parts outside the CDR3, is KAGVTQTPRYLIKTRGQQVTLSCSPISGHRSVSWYQQTPGQGLQFLFEYFSETQRNKGNFPGRFSGRQFSNSRSEMNVSTLELGDSALYLCASSLEGVNTGELFFGEGSRLTVL.